The 32 T cell receptor beta chains in this list originate from one sample, sequenced in a study of response to subunit inactivated influenza vaccine. Via MiXCR, TCRdb re-called the RT-PCR reads, giving one row per CDR3 protein. The sample consists of 860,000 or so distinct CDR3 sequences, 21% of them appearing once. The sequencing here drew on PBMCs from blood, taken 4 to 6 days after vaccination. The source is a man aged 45 to 65 who received an inactivated influenza vaccine.

The V and J genes are TRBV3-1 and TRBJ2-2; tentatively, D is TRBD2 (6 bases). This CDR3 has 14 residues. The V end lost 3 bases, the J end lost 6 bases, and 11 bases lay between the germline ends. The germline gives CDR1 LGHDT, CDR2 YNNKEL (reference sequence). The chain's CDR3 is CASSQGRSAGELFF. The DNA of the CDR3 is TGTGCCAGCAGCCAGGGGAGGAGTGCCGGGGAGCTGTTTTTT.

This clonotype was counted only a few times. The CDR3 protein is CASSVEAASSYEQYF. The DNA of the CDR3 is TGTGCCAGCAGCGTAGAGGCGGCGAGCTCCTACGAGCAGTACTTC. The J gene is TRBJ2-7, the V gene TRBV9; D is ambiguous. V was trimmed by 0 bases and J by 0 bases, leaving 10 bases between them. CDR3 length: 15 amino acids. From germline, CDR1 is SGDLS and CDR2 YYNGEE.

This clonotype has just a few counts. The chain recombines TRBV21-1 with TRBJ1-5. TRBV21-1 constitutes a pseudogene. This CDR3 contains 16 residues. The CDR3 region is CASSKGDFKENQPQHF. DNA of the CDR3: TGTGCCAGCAGCAAAGGGGACTTTAAGGAGAATCAGCCCCAGCATTTT.

This clonotype showed up just once. The rearrangement links TRBV20-1 to TRBJ2-2, with D possibly TRBD1 on 5 matching bases. The CDR3 consists of 17 residues. The germline gives CDR1 DFQATT, CDR2 SNEGSKA (reference sequence). The CDR3 protein is CCVKKKPRDRMIGELFF. CDR3 DNA sequence: TGCTGTGTTAAAAAAAAACCCAGGGATCGAATGATCGGGGAGCTGTTTTTT.

V usage is TRBV10-3 and J usage is TRBJ2-7; TRBD1 or TRBD2 may be the D gene (5 bases each). Deletions cut 6 bases from V and 2 bases from J, with 17 bases between. The CDR3 is 15 residues long. CDR1 is ENHRY, CDR2 SYGVKD, per germline. CDR3 nucleotide sequence: TGTGCCATCAGACACTCCGGGACGGCACCCTACGAGCAGTACTTC. Its protein is CAIRHSGTAPYEQYF.

The chain employs TRBV28 and TRBJ2-3, with 13 bases aligning to TRBD2. The CDR3 has 17 residues. V lost 6 bases, J lost 4 bases, and 10 bases stayed unmatched. CDR1 MDHEN and CDR2 SYDVKM come from the germline V gene. The CDR3 nucleotides are TGTGCCAGCAGACTAAGGACTAGCGGGAGTGAGTCAGATACGCAGTATTTT. It specifies CASRLRTSGSESDTQYF.

The chain employs TRBV6-5 and TRBJ1-2; the D gene is possibly TRBD1 (6 bases). Trimming removed 2 bases from V and 1 base from J, with 8 bases in between. The CDR3 totals 14 residues. CDR1 MNHEY and CDR2 SVGAGI come from the germline V gene. CDR3 region: CASSYAGDNYGYTF. DNA for the CDR3: TGTGCCAGCAGTTACGCAGGGGATAACTATGGCTACACCTTC.

V usage is TRBV15 and J usage is TRBJ2-4; D gene ambiguous. V lost 0 bases to trimming and J lost 6 bases, with 9 bases between them. The CDR3 runs to 14 residues. The germline V gene has CDR1 LNHNV and CDR2 YYDKDF (reference sequence). For the CDR3, the DNA is TGTGCCACCAGCAGAGAGCGGCTTAGAAACATTCAGTACTTC. This sequence encodes CATSRERLRNIQYF. The variable domain in full, with the rest retrieved from reference TRBV15 and TRBJ2-4, is DAMVIQNPRYQVTQFGKPVTLSCSQTLNHNVMYWYQQKSSQAPKLLFHYYDKDFNNEADTPDNFQSRRPNTSFCFLDIRSPGLGDTAMYLCATSRERLRNIQYFGAGTRLSVL.

CDR3 sequence: CASSMGQGFDIQYF. In DNA form, the CDR3 reads TGTGCCAGCAGCATGGGACAGGGATTCGACATTCAGTACTTC. The rearrangement joins TRBV13 to TRBJ2-4; 9 bases agree with TRBD1. This CDR3 spans 14 amino acids. Germline-derived CDR1 and CDR2 are PRHDT and FYEKMQ (reference sequence). The junction had 7 bases not matched to a gene; V was cut back by 5 bases and J by 8 bases.

J is TRBJ2-1 and V is TRBV9; D gene uncertain. Trimming removed 7 bases at V and 6 bases at J, with 17 bases between. The CDR3 spans 14 residues. The germline V gene encodes CDR1 SGDLS and CDR2 YYNGEE. The CDR3 reads CASCPFTSCNEQFF. For the CDR3, the DNA is TGTGCCAGCTGTCCATTTACAAGTTGCAATGAGCAGTTCTTC.

This clonotype was counted ten times or more. V is TRBV10-3 and J is TRBJ2-5; D gene unclear. This CDR3 contains 14 residues. Germline values: CDR1 ENHRY, CDR2 SYGVKD. V lost 0 bases and J lost 2, with 7 bases in between. The CDR3 sequence: CAISESMGQETQYF. The CDR3 nucleotides are TGTGCCATCAGTGAGTCGATGGGGCAAGAGACCCAGTACTTC.

The chain joins TRBV10-2 to TRBJ2-7, with 9 bases aligning to TRBD2. This CDR3 contains 16 residues. Per germline, CDR1 WSHSY and CDR2 SAAADI. V lost 3 bases and J lost 0; bases outside the gene matches: 6. The CDR3 spells CASSDLLSGGSYEQYF. The CDR3 DNA reads as TGCGCCAGCAGTGACCTCCTTAGCGGGGGCTCCTACGAGCAGTACTTC.

The sample holds a few counts of this clonotype. V gene TRBV29-1 combines with J gene TRBJ2-1, with 11 bases fitting TRBD2. V lost 3 bases and J lost 10; bases outside the gene matches: 2. The CDR3 is 12 amino acids. Germline V gene sequence: CDR1 SQVTM, CDR2 ANQGSEA. DNA of the CDR3: TGCAGCGTTGAGGGGACTAGCGGCGAGCAGTTCTTC. Translation: CSVEGTSGEQFF.

This chain connects TRBV3-1 to TRBJ2-7; D is unresolved. The ends were cut back, 0 bases at V and 3 bases at J, with 6 bases in the middle. The CDR3 sequence is 13 residues long. Germline loops: CDR1 LGHDT, CDR2 YNNKEL (reference sequence). CDR3 amino acids: CASSQESVYEQYF. CDR3 DNA sequence: TGTGCCAGCAGCCAAGAATCGGTCTACGAGCAGTACTTC.

This chain links TRBV10-2 with TRBJ2-7; D is uncertain. CDR3 length: 13 amino acids. Germline-derived CDR1 and CDR2 are WSHSY and SAAADI. Trimming left V 7 bases short and J 0 bases short, with 10 bases between. The CDR3 sequence: CASMGFGSYEQYF. DNA of the CDR3: TGCGCCAGCATGGGCTTCGGCTCCTACGAGCAGTACTTC.

This sequence joins TRBV28 and TRBJ2-3, with D maybe TRBD1 (5 bases). The CDR3 length is 15 residues. Germline lookup yields CDR1 MDHEN and CDR2 SYDVKM. V was cut by 7 bases and J by 0 bases, with 14 bases left in between. The CDR3 loop is CASTSRARSTDTQYF. The DNA of the CDR3 is TGTGCCAGCACCTCCAGGGCCAGGAGCACAGATACGCAGTATTTT. The full variable domain, its missing parts supplied by reference TRBV28 and TRBJ2-3, is DVKVTQSSRYLVKRTGEKVFLECVQDMDHENMFWYRQDPGLGLRLIYFSYDVKMKEKGDIPEGYSVSREKKERFSLILESASTNQTSMYLCASTSRARSTDTQYFGPGTRLTVL.

This clonotype has just one count. V gene TRBV27 combines with J gene TRBJ1-6, with TRBD1 identical over 9 bases. The J segment lost 9 bases and the V segment lost 6 bases, leaving 9 bases of the junction unmatched. CDR3 length: 15 amino acids. CDR1 MNHEY and CDR2 SMNVEV come from the germline V gene (reference sequence). The CDR3 protein is CASSSRTGVFSPLHF. Written as DNA, the CDR3 is TGTGCCAGCAGCAGCCGGACAGGGGTCTTTTCACCCCTCCACTTT.

V and J are TRBV12-3 or TRBV12-4 and TRBJ2-1; 10 nucleotides line up with TRBD2. The CDR3 is 16 amino acids. V trimming: 6 bases; J trimming: 4 bases; junction bases outside the gene matches: 9. The CDR3 region is CASRQTSGGEYNEQFF. DNA for the CDR3: TGTGCCAGCAGACAAACAAGCGGGGGGGAATACAATGAGCAGTTCTTC.

This chain connects TRBV20-1 to TRBJ2-7, with D possibly being TRBD1 or TRBD2 (5 bases each). This CDR3 spans 14 amino acids. From germline, CDR1 is DFQATT and CDR2 SNEGSKA (reference sequence). Trimming took off 2 bases at V and 7 bases at J, with 18 bases between the two ends. The CDR3 region is CSARTGTAWGEQYF. CDR3 nucleotide sequence: TGCAGTGCTAGAACCGGGACCGCCTGGGGTGAGCAGTACTTC.

The V and J genes are TRBV6-5 and TRBJ1-1, with D tentatively TRBD1 (6 bases). Germline values: CDR1 MNHEY, CDR2 SVGAGI. CDR3 length equals 15 residues. The V and J ends lost 0 bases and 4 bases respectively, with 12 bases between them. The CDR3 DNA follows: TGTGCCAGCAGTTACTCCCGGGGGGGCATCACTGAAGCTTTCTTT. Translation: CASSYSRGGITEAFF.

This clonotype has a handful of counts. V and J are TRBV9 and TRBJ2-3, with a possible D match to TRBD1 (6 bases). CDR1 and CDR2 (germline): SGDLS, YYNGEE. CDR3 length equals 15 residues. V gave up 1 base and J gave up 2 bases, with 11 bases separating them. The CDR3 DNA reads TGTGCCAGCAGCGTAAAAACAGGGATCACAGATACGCAGTATTTT. Its translation: CASSVKTGITDTQYF.

This clonotype was picked up many times. The J gene is TRBJ2-3, the V gene TRBV15, with 8 positions matching TRBD2. Germline V gene data show CDR1 as LNHNV and CDR2 as YYDKDF (reference sequence). CDR3 length equals 15 residues. The V and J ends lost 1 base and 2 bases, in that order; junction bases with no gene match: 2. The CDR3 coding sequence is TGTGCCACCAGCAGAGTAGCGGGGCCCACAGATACGCAGTATTTT. Its translation: CATSRVAGPTDTQYF.

This clonotype was recorded a few times. This chain connects TRBV7-8 to TRBJ2-1; D is possibly TRBD1 (6 bases). This CDR3 has 16 residues. In germline, CDR1 is SGHVS, CDR2 FQNEAQ. Trimming took 1 base from V and 7 from J, leaving 17 bases between them. CDR3 amino acids: CASSLGGRGVGNEQFF. As DNA, the CDR3 is TGTGCCAGCAGCTTAGGTGGCAGGGGAGTAGGGAATGAGCAGTTCTTC.

This chain joins TRBV14 and TRBJ2-1; 7 nucleotides line up with TRBD2. The germline gives CDR1 SGHDN, CDR2 FVKESK. CDR3 length equals 15 residues. V lost 1 base, J lost 5 bases, and 5 bases stayed unmatched. The CDR3 region has the DNA TGTGCCAGCAGCCAAGGGGCTAGCGGTAACAATGAGCAGTTCTTC. Its translation is CASSQGASGNNEQFF.

The chain employs TRBV11-2 and TRBJ2-7; either TRBD1 or TRBD2 may supply D (5 bases each). V lost 6 bases to trimming and J lost 3 bases, with 15 bases between them. This CDR3 is 14 amino acids long. The germline V gene has CDR1 SGHAT and CDR2 FQNNGV. The CDR3 bases are TGTGCCAGCAGAAAAGTCCGGGACGGCTACGAGCAGTACTTC. Its protein product is CASRKVRDGYEQYF.

The V and J genes are TRBV9 and TRBJ2-3; no clear D gene. Germline CDR1 and CDR2: SGDLS and YYNGEE. This CDR3 comprises 14 residues. V lost 0 bases, J lost 1 base, and 6 bases lay in between. CDR3 coding DNA: TGTGCCAGCAGCGTAGTTGGGGGCACAGATACGCAGTATTTT. This encodes CASSVVGGTDTQYF.

V and J are TRBV5-1 and TRBJ2-1, with no clear D. Between the trimmed V and J ends, which lost 1 base and 5 bases, there was a span of 7 bases. Germline V gene data show CDR1 as SGHRS and CDR2 as YFSETQ. This CDR3 region has 13 residues. The CDR3 nucleotides are TGCGCCAGCAGCTTGATAGGTAACAATGAGCAGTTCTTC. It encodes CASSLIGNNEQFF.

This clonotype has only a few counts. The rearrangement uses TRBV3-1 and TRBJ2-5, with no clear D. Germline assignment: CDR1 LGHDT and CDR2 YNNKEL (reference sequence). The CDR3 runs to 12 residues. With 2 bases removed from V and 6 bases from J, the gap between germline ends came to 7 bases. In nucleotides, the CDR3 is TGTGCCAGCAGCCAATTCGAGAAGACCCAGTACTTC. This codes for CASSQFEKTQYF.

This clonotype appeared a few times. This sequence joins TRBV2 and TRBJ1-3; no clear D. V was shortened by 4 bases and J by 4 bases, with 14 bases between the two germline ends. Germline V CDR1 and CDR2: SNHLY, FYNNEI. CDR3 size: 15 residues. CDR3 loop: CASSVDWVSGNTIYF. DNA of the CDR3: TGTGCCAGCAGTGTTGATTGGGTGTCCGGAAACACCATATATTTT.

The rearrangement links TRBV18 to TRBJ2-1, with TRBD1 matching 8 bases. The CDR3 loop spans 15 amino acids. The ends lost 3 bases at V and 8 bases at J; junction bases unmatched: 9. Germline loops: CDR1 KGHSH, CDR2 LQKENI. The CDR3 nucleotides read TGTGCCAGCTCACCGACCCACAGGGGGGCTGATGAGCAGTTCTTC. Its translation: CASSPTHRGADEQFF. Full variable domain (missing parts from reference TRBV18 and TRBJ2-1): NAGVMQNPRHLVRRRGQEARLRCSPMKGHSHVYWYRQLPEEGLKFMVYLQKENIIDESGMPKERFSAEFPKEGPSILRIQQVVRGDSAAYFCASSPTHRGADEQFFGPGTRLTVL.

This clonotype was seen a handful of times. The rearrangement uses TRBV14 and TRBJ2-1, with TRBD1 as a possible D gene (5 bases). The V end was cut by 4 bases, the J end by 3 bases, with 13 bases between. From germline, CDR1 is SGHDN and CDR2 FVKESK. CDR3 size: 15 residues. As DNA, the CDR3 is TGTGCCAGCAGCCTCCCCAGGGTGGGCTACAATGAGCAGTTCTTC. It yields the protein CASSLPRVGYNEQFF.

V is TRBV12-3 or TRBV12-4 and J is TRBJ1-1; 9 positions match TRBD1. V shed 5 bases and J 4 bases; nucleotides not matched to a gene: 14. This CDR3 contains 17 residues. In nucleotides, the CDR3 is TGTGCCAGCAGTCGGATACGAGGGACAGGGTTGAGCACTGAAGCTTTCTTT. This encodes CASSRIRGTGLSTEAFF.